This T cell receptor beta chain originates from a study of cytomegalovirus exposure and HLA in healthy donors. With 60 Vbeta and 13 Jbeta primers, the PCR was carried out. This table comes from immunoSEQ multiplex PCR, and its TCRdb copy is limited to in-frame clones, with some not included. This repertoire includes 25,000 to 35,000 clones. The study, taken as a whole, reports: The authors considered a cluster of highly shared sequence variants likely to be a sequencing artifact.

Comment on this clone: What it recognizes is unknown.

The clonotype originates from a woman between 40 and 50 years old in good health and CMV-seropositive. The sample was PBMCs.

CDR3 loop: CASTRVDGNTIYF. CDR3 DNA: TGTGCCAGTACGAGGGTGGACGGAAACACCATATATTTT. The chain uses TRBV18 and TRBJ1-3; D unclear. Trimming removed 9 bases from V and 4 bases from J, with 13 bases in between. CDR3 length: 13 amino acids. Germline loops: CDR1 KGHSH, CDR2 LQKENI. The full variable domain, in which reference TRBV18 and TRBJ1-3 provide the parts outside the CDR3, is NAGVMQNPRHLVRRRGQEARLRCSPMKGHSHVYWYRQLPEEGLKFMVYLQKENIIDESGMPKERFSAEFPKEGPSILRIQQVVRGDSAAYFCASTRVDGNTIYFGEGSWLTVV.